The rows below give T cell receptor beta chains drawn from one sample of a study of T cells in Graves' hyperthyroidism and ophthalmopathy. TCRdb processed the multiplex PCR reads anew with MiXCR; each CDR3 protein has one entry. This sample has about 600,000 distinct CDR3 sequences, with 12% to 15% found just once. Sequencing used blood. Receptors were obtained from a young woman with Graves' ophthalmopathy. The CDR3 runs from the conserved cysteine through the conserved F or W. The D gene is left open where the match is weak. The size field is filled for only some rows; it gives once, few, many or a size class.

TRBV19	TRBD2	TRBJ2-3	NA	CASSMGREGTDTQYF	TGTGCCAGTAGTATGGGGCGGGAGGGCACAGATACGCAGTATTTT
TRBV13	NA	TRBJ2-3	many	CASSVRISGATDTQYF	TGTGCCAGCAGCGTGAGAATTAGCGGAGCCACAGATACGCAGTATTTT
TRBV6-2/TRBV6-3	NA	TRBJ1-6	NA	CASLPGPKRESPLHF	TGTGCCAGCTTACCGGGACCGAAAAGGGAATCACCCCTCCACTTT
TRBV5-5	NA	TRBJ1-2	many	CASSLTRGNNYGYTF	TGTGCCAGCAGCTTGACACGGGGAAATAACTATGGCTACACCTTC
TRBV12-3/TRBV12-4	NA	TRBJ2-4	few	CASSPRSSGSIQYF	TGTGCCAGCAGTCCCAGGAGCTCCGGCAGCATTCAGTACTTC
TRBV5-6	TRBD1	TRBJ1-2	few	CASSPRQGEGINYGYTF	TGTGCCAGCAGCCCTAGACAGGGTGAAGGGATTAACTATGGCTACACCTTC
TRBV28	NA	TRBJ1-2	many	CASSLTQWSYGYTF	TGTGCCAGCAGCCTGACCCAATGGAGCTATGGCTACACCTTC
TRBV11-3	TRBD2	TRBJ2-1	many	CASSMTSGRALSSYNEQFF	TGTGCCAGCAGCATGACTAGCGGGAGGGCTCTTAGCTCCTACAATGAGCAGTTCTTC
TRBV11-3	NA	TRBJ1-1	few	CASSPRLLHEGVTEAFF	TGTGCCAGCAGCCCTAGACTCCTACATGAAGGGGTCACTGAAGCTTTCTTT
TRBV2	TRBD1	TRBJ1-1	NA	CASTGDRGMNTEAFF	TGTGCCAGCACTGGGGACAGGGGAATGAACACTGAAGCTTTCTTT
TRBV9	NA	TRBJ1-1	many	CASSVGSGEAFF	TGTGCCAGCAGCGTTGGGTCCGGTGAAGCTTTCTTT
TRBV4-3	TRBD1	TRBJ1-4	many	CASSQETGDEKLFF	TGCGCCAGCAGCCAGGAAACAGGGGATGAAAAACTGTTTTTT
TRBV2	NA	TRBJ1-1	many	CASLAGVMNTEAFF	TGTGCCAGCCTCGCAGGGGTCATGAACACTGAAGCTTTCTTT
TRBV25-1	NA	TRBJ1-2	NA	CASSGGQVYGYTF	TGTGCCAGCAGTGGGGGACAAGTCTATGGCTACACCTTC
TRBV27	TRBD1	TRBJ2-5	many	CASSLLGQGLEETQYF	TGTGCCAGCAGCCTCCTCGGACAGGGCTTAGAAGAGACCCAGTACTTC
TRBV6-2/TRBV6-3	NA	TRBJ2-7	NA	CASRMRGSSSYEQYF	TGTGCCAGCAGGATGCGGGGCTCTAGCTCCTACGAGCAGTACTTC
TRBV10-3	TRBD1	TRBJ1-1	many	CAISFTGGGVDTEAFF	TGTGCCATCAGTTTCACAGGGGGCGGGGTGGACACTGAAGCTTTCTTT
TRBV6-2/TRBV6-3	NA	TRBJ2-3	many	CASSYIEERDTQYF	TGTGCCAGCAGTTACATTGAGGAACGGGATACGCAGTATTTT
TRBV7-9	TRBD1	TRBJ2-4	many	CASSSPGQQNIQYF	TGTGCCAGCAGCTCCCCGGGACAGCAAAACATTCAGTACTTC
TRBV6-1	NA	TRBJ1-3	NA	CASSGGFSGNTIYF	TGTGCCAGCAGCGGTGGGTTTAGTGGAAACACCATATATTTT
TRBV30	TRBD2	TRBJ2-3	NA	CAWSVAGEGDTQYF	TGTGCCTGGAGTGTTGCCGGGGAGGGTGATACGCAGTATTTT
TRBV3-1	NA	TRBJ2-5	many	CASSQRLLETQYF	TGTGCCAGCAGCCAGCGCTTGTTGGAGACCCAGTACTTC
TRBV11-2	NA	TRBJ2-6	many	CASSLDGEAAGANVLTF	TGTGCCAGCAGCTTAGACGGGGAGGCGGCCGGGGCCAACGTCCTGACTTTC